The 10 T cell receptor beta chains presented below share a single source sample, sequenced in a study of T cell changes during pregnancy in multiple sclerosis. Assay used: immunoSEQ multiplex PCR; TCRdb lists only in-frame clones, some missing. The repertoire consists of about 26,000 clones, with roughly 89% occurring once and the leading ten covering approximately 16%. The source material was CD8+ T cells from peripheral blood mononuclear cells, sampled in the second trimester of pregnancy. All receptors derive from a female donor with multiple sclerosis, enrolled in a pregnancy study.

This clone was seen only a few times. The chain links TRBV28 to TRBJ2-7; the match to TRBD1 covers 11 bases. With 6 bases clipped from V and 0 bases from J, the junction kept 7 bases outside the gene matches. Looked up from germline, CDR1 is MDHEN and CDR2 is SYDVKM. The CDR3 has 16 residues. CDR3 loop: CASSATGQGDSYEQYF. In DNA, the CDR3 is TGTGCCAGCAGCGCCACGGGACAGGGGGACTCCTACGAGCAGTACTTC.

This clone showed up just once. The chain carries TRBV11-1 and TRBJ2-1; D unclear. Germline V gives CDR1 SGHAT, CDR2 FQDESV (reference sequence). Deletions cut 1 base from V and 8 bases from J, with 12 bases between. The CDR3 sequence is 14 residues long. The chain's CDR3 is CASSLGPSLHEQFF. The CDR3 DNA reads TGTGCCAGCAGCTTAGGCCCCAGTCTCCATGAGCAGTTCTTC.

The genes are TRBV28 and TRBJ2-6, with 8 bases matching TRBD2. Unmatched junction bases numbered 23, after V lost 8 bases and J lost 2 bases. CDR3 length: 21 amino acids. From germline, CDR1 is MDHEN and CDR2 SYDVKM. The CDR3 region is CASENRAITSGRPAGANVLTF. The CDR3 bases are TGTGCCAGCGAAAACAGGGCCATCACTAGCGGACGACCTGCTGGGGCCAACGTCCTGACTTTC.

This clone has only a few counts. The J gene is TRBJ1-5, the V gene TRBV4-2; D is possibly TRBD1 (6 bases). The CDR3 sequence is 17 residues long. The germline gives CDR1 LGHNA, CDR2 YNFKEQ. V lost 1 base and J lost 6, with 19 bases in between. This chain's CDR3 is CASSQGTGNFAIQPQHF. As DNA, the CDR3 is TGTGCCAGCAGCCAAGGAACAGGGAATTTTGCGATTCAGCCCCAGCATTTT.

The genes are TRBV27 and TRBJ2-7; 9 bases line up with TRBD1. The J segment lost 1 base and the V segment lost 8 bases, leaving 6 bases of the junction unmatched. CDR1 and CDR2 (germline): MNHEY, SMNVEV (reference sequence). The CDR3 contains 14 residues. CDR3 sequence (DNA): TGTGCCAGCCGGCCGACAGGGGGTTCCTACGAGCAGTACTTC. The encoded protein is CASRPTGGSYEQYF.

J is TRBJ1-1 and V is TRBV13; D is uncertain. CDR1 and CDR2 from the germline V gene are PRHDT and FYEKMQ (reference sequence). The germline V and J ends were trimmed by 5 bases and 0 bases, with 19 bases remaining between them. This CDR3 contains 17 residues. CDR3 sequence: CASSPRKITLLNTEAFF. The CDR3 bases are TGTGCCAGCAGCCCGCGAAAGATAACCCTTTTGAACACTGAAGCTTTCTTT.

The chain carries TRBV27 and TRBJ2-7; weak D call: TRBD1 (5 bases). Trimming left V 2 bases short and J 3 bases short, with 8 bases between. Germline CDR1 is MNHEY and CDR2 is SMNVEV (reference sequence). CDR3 length: 13 amino acids. The CDR3 region is CASSLTQDYEQYF. The DNA for the CDR3 is TGTGCCAGCAGTTTAACACAGGACTACGAGCAGTACTTC.

The CDR3 DNA is TGCGCCAGCAGCTTGCCCCGGGACAGTCCCTACGAGCAGTACTTC. This codes for CASSLPRDSPYEQYF. V gene TRBV5-1 combines with J gene TRBJ2-7; 7 nucleotides agree with TRBD1. The CDR3 consists of 15 residues. From germline, CDR1 is SGHRS and CDR2 YFSETQ. After removal of 1 base from V and 2 bases from J, the junction contained 6 bases not matched to a gene. The full variable domain, in which reference TRBV5-1 and TRBJ2-7 provide the parts outside the CDR3, is KAGVTQTPRYLIKTRGQQVTLSCSPISGHRSVSWYQQTPGQGLQFLFEYFSETQRNKGNFPGRFSGRQFSNSRSEMNVSTLELGDSALYLCASSLPRDSPYEQYFGPGTRLTVT.

The V and J genes are TRBV9 and TRBJ2-2, with TRBD2 identical over 12 bases. The CDR3 has 17 amino acids. The trim removed 4 bases at V and 6 bases at J, leaving 10 bases unmatched. Germline V lookup: CDR1 SGDLS, CDR2 YYNGEE. The CDR3 region is CASSSRTSGNIAGELFF. The CDR3 DNA is TGTGCCAGCAGCTCCCGGACTAGCGGGAACATTGCCGGGGAGCTGTTTTTT.

The chain links TRBV6-6 to TRBJ2-3, with 9 bases that match TRBD2. This CDR3 region has 13 residues. The V gene's germline CDR1 is MNHNY and CDR2 SVGAGI (reference sequence). V was clipped by 8 bases and J by 5 bases; unmatched bases: 5. The CDR3 sequence is CASGTSSGDTQYF. The CDR3 DNA is TGTGCCAGCGGGACTAGCTCGGGAGATACGCAGTATTTT.